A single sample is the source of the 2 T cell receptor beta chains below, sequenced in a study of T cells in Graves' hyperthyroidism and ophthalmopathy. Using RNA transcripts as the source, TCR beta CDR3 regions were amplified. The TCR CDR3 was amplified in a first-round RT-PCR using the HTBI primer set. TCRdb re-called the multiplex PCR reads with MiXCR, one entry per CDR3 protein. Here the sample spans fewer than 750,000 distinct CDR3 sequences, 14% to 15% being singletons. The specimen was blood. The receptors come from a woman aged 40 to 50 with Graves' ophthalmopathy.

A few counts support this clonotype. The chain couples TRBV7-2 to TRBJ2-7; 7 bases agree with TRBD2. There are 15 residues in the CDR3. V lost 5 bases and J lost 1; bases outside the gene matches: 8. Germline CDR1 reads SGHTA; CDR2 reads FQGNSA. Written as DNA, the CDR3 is TGTGCCAGCAGCCAAGCGGGACTAATTTCCTACGAGCAGTACTTC. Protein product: CASSQAGLISYEQYF.

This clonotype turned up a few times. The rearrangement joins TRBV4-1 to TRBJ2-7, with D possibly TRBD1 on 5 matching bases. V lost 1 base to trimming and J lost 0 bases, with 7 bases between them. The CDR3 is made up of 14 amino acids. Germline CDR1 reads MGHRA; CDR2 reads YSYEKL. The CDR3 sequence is CASSQAGYSYEQYF. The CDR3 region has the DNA TGCGCCAGCAGCCAAGCAGGGTACTCCTACGAGCAGTACTTC.